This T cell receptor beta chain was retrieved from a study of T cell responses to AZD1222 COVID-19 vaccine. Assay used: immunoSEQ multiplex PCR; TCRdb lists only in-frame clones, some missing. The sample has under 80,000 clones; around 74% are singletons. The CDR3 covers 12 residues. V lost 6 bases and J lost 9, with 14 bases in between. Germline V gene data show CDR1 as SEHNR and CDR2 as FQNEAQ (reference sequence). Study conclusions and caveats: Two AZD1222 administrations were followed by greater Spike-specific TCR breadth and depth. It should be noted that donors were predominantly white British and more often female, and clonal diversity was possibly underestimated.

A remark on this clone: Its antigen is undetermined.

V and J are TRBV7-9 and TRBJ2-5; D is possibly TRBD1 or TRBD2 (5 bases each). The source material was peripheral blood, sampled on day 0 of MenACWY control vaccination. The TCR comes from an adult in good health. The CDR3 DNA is TGTGCCAGCAGTACGCCCCAGGGACCCCAGTACTTC. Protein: CASSTPQGPQYF. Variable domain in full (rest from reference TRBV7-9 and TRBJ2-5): DTGVSQNPRHKITKRGQNVTFRCDPISEHNRLYWYRQTLGQGPEFLTYFQNEAQLEKSRLLSDRFSAERPKGSFSTLEIQRTEQGDSAMYLCASSTPQGPQYFGPGTRLLVL.